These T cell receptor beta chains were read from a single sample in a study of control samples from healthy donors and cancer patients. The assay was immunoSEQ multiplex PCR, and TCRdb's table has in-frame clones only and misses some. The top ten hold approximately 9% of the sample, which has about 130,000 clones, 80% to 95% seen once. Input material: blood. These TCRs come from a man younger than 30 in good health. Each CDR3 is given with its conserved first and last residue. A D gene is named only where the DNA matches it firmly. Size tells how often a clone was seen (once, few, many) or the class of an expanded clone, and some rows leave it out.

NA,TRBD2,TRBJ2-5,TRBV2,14,CASSEGLGQETQYF,TGTGCCAGCAGCGAGGGACTAGGACAAGAGACCCAGTACTTC
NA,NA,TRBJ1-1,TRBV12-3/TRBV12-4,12,CASSLSRGEAFF,TGTGCCAGCAGTTTATCTCGGGGCGAGGCTTTCTTT
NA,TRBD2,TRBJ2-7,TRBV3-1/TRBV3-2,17,CASSRGTSGGLAYEQYF,TGTGCCAGCAGCCGAGGGACTAGCGGGGGTTTAGCCTACGAGCAGTACTTC
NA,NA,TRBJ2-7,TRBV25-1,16,CASSEMMQGPSYEQYF,TGTGCCAGCAGTGAAATGATGCAGGGGCCCTCCTACGAGCAGTACTTC
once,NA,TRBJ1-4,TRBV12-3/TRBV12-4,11,CASGRGEKLFF,TGTGCCAGCGGCAGGGGTGAAAAACTGTTTTTT
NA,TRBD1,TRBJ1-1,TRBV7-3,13,CASSPGQGAQAFF,TGTGCCAGCAGCCCGGGACAGGGGGCGCAAGCTTTCTTT
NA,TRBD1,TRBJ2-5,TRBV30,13,CACINRGIETQYF,TGTGCCTGCATTAACAGGGGGATAGAGACCCAGTACTTC
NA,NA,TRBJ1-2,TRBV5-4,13,CASSLRRGDGYTF,TGTGCCAGCAGCTTGAGGCGGGGGGATGGCTACACCTTC
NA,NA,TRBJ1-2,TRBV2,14,CASSGVTDVDGYTF,TGTGCCAGCAGTGGGGTAACCGACGTGGATGGCTACACCTTC
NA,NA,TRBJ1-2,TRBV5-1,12,CASSSAQEGYTF,TGCGCCAGCAGCAGCGCTCAGGAGGGCTACACCTTC
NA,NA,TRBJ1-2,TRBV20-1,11,CSAEQGYGYTF,TGCAGTGCCGAACAGGGATATGGCTACACCTTC
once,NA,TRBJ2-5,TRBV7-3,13,CASSLNREETQYF,TGTGCCAGCAGCTTAAACAGGGAAGAGACCCAGTACTTC
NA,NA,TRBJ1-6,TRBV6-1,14,CASSDPGLNSPLHF,TGTGCCAGCAGTGATCCGGGACTTAATTCACCCCTCCACTTT
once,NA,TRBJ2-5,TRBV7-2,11,CASSPQETQYF,TGTGCCAGCAGCCCCCAAGAGACCCAGTACTTC
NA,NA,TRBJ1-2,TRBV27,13,CASSFGLSYGYTF,TGTGCCAGCAGTTTCGGACTTAGCTATGGCTACACCTTC
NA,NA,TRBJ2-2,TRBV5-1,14,CASSFRGGSGELFF,TGCGCCAGCAGCTTCAGGGGAGGGTCCGGGGAGCTGTTTTTT
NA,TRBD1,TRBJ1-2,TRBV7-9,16,CASSFPGTGDNYGYTF,TGTGCCAGCAGCTTTCCAGGGACAGGGGATAACTATGGCTACACCTTC
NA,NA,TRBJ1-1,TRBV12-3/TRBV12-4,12,CASSTRYTEAFF,TGTGCCAGCAGCACACGCTACACTGAAGCTTTCTTT
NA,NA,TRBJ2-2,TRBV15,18,CATSRDRAGFDKTGELFF,TGTGCCACCAGCAGAGATCGGGCAGGGTTCGATAAAACCGGGGAGCTGTTTTTT
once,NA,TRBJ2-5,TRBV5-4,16,CASSLRGRGHQETQYF,TGTGCCAGCAGCTTGAGGGGGCGGGGGCACCAAGAGACCCAGTACTTC
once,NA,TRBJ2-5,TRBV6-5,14,CASSPQLGRETQYF,TGTGCCAGCAGTCCTCAACTTGGGAGAGAGACCCAGTACTTC
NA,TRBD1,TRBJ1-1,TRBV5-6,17,CASSLAGQGVDYTEAFF,TGTGCCAGCAGCTTGGCCGGACAGGGGGTTGACTACACTGAAGCTTTCTTT
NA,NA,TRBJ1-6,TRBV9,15,CASSVGGMGNSPLHF,TGTGCCAGCAGCGTAGGAGGGATGGGAAATTCACCCCTCCACTTT
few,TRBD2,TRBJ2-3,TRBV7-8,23,CASSPNRPQPLAGGGLSTDTQYF,TGTGCCAGCAGCCCAAACAGACCCCAGCCCCTAGCGGGGGGAGGATTGAGCACAGATACGCAGTATTTT
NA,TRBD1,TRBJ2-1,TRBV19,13,CASTRTGGYEQFF,TGTGCCAGTACCCGGACAGGGGGCTATGAGCAGTTCTTC
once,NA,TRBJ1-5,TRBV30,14,CAWSVVESNQPQHF,TGTGCCTGGAGTGTTGTGGAGAGCAATCAGCCCCAGCATTTT
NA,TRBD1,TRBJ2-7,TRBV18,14,CASSSRDRGHEQYF,TGTGCCAGCTCTTCCCGGGACAGGGGGCACGAGCAGTACTTC
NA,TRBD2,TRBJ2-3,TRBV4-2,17,CASSQDLLAGATDTQYF,TGTGCCAGCAGCCAAGATCTGTTAGCGGGGGCCACAGATACGCAGTATTTT
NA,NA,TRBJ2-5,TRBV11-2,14,CASSSGHPQETQYF,TGTGCCAGCAGCTCGGGACACCCCCAAGAGACCCAGTACTTC
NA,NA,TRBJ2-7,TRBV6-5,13,CASSYDGAYEQYF,TGTGCCAGCAGTTACGACGGCGCCTACGAGCAGTACTTC
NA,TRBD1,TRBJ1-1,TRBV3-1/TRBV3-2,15,CASSPAGGLGTEAFF,TGTGCCAGCAGCCCGGCAGGGGGCTTGGGCACTGAAGCTTTCTTT
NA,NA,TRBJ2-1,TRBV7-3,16,CASSLGAAREFDEQFF,TGTGCCAGCAGCTTAGGGGCCGCCAGGGAATTCGATGAGCAGTTCTTC
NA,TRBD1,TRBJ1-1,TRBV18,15,CASSLRQGASTEAFF,TGTGCCAGCTCACTAAGACAGGGGGCGAGCACTGAAGCTTTCTTT
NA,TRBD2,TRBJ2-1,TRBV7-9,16,CASSSPSGGRMGEQFF,TGTGCCAGCAGCTCGCCTAGCGGGGGGCGGATGGGTGAGCAGTTCTTC
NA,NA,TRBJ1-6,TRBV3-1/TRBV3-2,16,CASSQNIGGRGSPLHF,TGTGCCAGCAGCCAAAATATAGGGGGTAGGGGTTCACCCCTCCACTTT
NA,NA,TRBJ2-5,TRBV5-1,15,CASSSGGQIQETQYF,TGCGCCAGCAGCTCGGGGGGACAGATTCAAGAGACCCAGTACTTC
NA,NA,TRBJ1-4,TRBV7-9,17,CASSLEGLSRTNEKLFF,TGTGCCAGCAGCTTAGAAGGGTTATCGAGAACTAATGAAAAACTGTTTTTT
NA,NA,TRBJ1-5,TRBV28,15,CASSPYSAGNQPQHF,TGTGCCAGCAGTCCCTACAGCGCTGGGAATCAGCCCCAGCATTTT
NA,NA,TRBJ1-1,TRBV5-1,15,CASSWGQEGGTEAFF,TGCGCCAGCAGCTGGGGCCAGGAGGGAGGCACTGAAGCTTTCTTT
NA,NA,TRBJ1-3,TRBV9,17,CASSAKGRRSSGNTIYF,TGTGCCAGCAGCGCCAAGGGACGGAGAAGCTCTGGAAACACCATATATTTT
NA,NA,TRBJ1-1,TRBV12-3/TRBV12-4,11,CASSSKDEAFF,TGTGCCAGCAGTTCGAAAGATGAAGCTTTCTTT
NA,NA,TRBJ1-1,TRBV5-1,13,CASSFAGMAEAFF,TGCGCCAGCAGCTTCGCAGGGATGGCTGAAGCTTTCTTT
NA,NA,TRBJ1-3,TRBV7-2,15,CASSLTGTIRNTIYF,TGTGCCAGCAGCTTAACAGGGACAATTCGAAACACCATATATTTT
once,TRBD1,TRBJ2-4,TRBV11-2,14,CASSVGTGRNIQYF,TGTGCCAGCAGCGTAGGGACAGGGAGAAACATTCAGTACTTC
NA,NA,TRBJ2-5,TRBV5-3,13,CARSLVGIETQYF,TGTGCCAGAAGCTTGGTGGGGATAGAGACCCAGTACTTC
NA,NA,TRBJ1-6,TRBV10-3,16,CAISVSLRQANSPLHF,TGTGCCATCAGTGTGTCGTTAAGACAGGCGAATTCACCCCTCCACTTT
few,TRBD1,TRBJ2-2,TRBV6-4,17,CASTLNPGQGDTGELFF,TGTGCCAGCACCTTGAACCCGGGACAGGGGGACACCGGGGAGCTGTTTTTT
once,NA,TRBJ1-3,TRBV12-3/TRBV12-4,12,CASSSQRNTIYF,TGTGCCAGCAGCTCGCAACGTAACACCATATATTTT
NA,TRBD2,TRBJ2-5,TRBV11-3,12,CASSFSGGTQYF,TGTGCCAGCAGCTTTAGCGGGGGGACCCAGTACTTC
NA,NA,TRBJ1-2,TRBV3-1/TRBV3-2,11,CASSGAYGYTF,TGTGCCAGCAGCGGGGCCTATGGCTACACCTTC
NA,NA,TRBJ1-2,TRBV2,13,CASSEVPGDGYTF,TGTGCCAGCAGTGAAGTGCCAGGTGATGGCTACACCTTC
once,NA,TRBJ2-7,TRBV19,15,CASSIRTAVGDEQYF,TGTGCCAGTAGTATTCGCACAGCAGTCGGGGACGAGCAGTACTTC
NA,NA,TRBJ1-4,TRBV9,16,CASSVHPVIIPEKLFF,TGTGCCAGCAGCGTCCACCCCGTCATAATCCCCGAAAAACTGTTTTTT
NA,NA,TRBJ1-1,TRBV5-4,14,CASTSPSGPAEAFF,TGTGCCAGCACCAGTCCGTCGGGTCCGGCGGAGGCTTTCTTT
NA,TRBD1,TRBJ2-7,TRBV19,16,CASRKSGTGGIYEQYF,TGTGCCAGTAGGAAATCAGGGACAGGGGGAATTTACGAGCAGTACTTC
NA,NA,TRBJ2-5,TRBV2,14,CASNRRRGEETQYF,TGTGCCAGCAATCGGAGGAGAGGAGAGGAGACCCAGTACTTC
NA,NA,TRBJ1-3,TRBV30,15,CAWSVRLGTGNTIYF,TGTGCCTGGAGTGTACGATTGGGAACTGGAAACACCATATATTTT
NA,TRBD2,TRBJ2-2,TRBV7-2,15,CASSFGGTNTGELFF,TGTGCCAGCAGCTTCGGGGGGACGAACACCGGGGAGCTGTTTTTT
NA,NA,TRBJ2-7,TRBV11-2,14,CASSKKAGLYEQYF,TGTGCCAGCAGCAAAAAGGCAGGGCTCTACGAGCAGTACTTC